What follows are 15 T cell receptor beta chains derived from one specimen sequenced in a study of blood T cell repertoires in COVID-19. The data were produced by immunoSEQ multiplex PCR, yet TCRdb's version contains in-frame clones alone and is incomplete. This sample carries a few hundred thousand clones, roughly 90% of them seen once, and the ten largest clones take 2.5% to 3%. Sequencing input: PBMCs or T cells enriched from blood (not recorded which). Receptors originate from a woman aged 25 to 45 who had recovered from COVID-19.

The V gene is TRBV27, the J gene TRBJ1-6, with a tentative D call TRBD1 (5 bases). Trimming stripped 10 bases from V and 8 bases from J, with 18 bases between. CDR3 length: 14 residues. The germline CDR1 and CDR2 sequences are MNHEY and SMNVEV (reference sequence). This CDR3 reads CATTTLGGDSPLHF. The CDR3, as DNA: TGTGCCACCACGACTTTAGGAGGGGATTCACCCCTCCACTTT.

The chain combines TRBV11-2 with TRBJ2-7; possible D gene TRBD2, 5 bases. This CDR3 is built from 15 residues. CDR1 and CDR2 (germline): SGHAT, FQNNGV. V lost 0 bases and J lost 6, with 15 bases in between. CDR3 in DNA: TGTGCCAGCAGCTTAGAGCCACAAGATCGGGGCGAGCAGTACTTC. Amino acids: CASSLEPQDRGEQYF.

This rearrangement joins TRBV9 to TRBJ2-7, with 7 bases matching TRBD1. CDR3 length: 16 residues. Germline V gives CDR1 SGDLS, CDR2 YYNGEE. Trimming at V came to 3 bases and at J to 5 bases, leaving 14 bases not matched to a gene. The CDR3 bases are TGTGCCAGCAGCGAAGGAAGACAGGGCCTCGGCCACGAGCAGTACTTC. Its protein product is CASSEGRQGLGHEQYF.

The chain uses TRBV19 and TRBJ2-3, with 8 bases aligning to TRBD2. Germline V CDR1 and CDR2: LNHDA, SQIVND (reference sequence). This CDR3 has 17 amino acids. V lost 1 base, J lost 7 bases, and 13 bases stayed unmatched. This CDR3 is CASSIGIRGGSPHTQYF. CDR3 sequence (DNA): TGTGCCAGTAGTATAGGGATTCGGGGGGGGTCGCCCCATACGCAGTATTTT.

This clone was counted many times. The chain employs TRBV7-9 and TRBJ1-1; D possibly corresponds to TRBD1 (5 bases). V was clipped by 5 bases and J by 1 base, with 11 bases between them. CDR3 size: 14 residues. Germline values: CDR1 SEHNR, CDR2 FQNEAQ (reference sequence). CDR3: CASSPYTGNTEAFF. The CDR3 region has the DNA TGTGCCAGCAGCCCATACACAGGGAACACTGAAGCTTTCTTT.

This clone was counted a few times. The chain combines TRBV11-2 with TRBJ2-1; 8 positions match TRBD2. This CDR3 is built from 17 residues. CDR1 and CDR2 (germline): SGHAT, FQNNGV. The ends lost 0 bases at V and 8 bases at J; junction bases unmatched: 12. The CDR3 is CASSLELAGTRMYEQFF. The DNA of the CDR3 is TGTGCCAGCAGCTTAGAGTTAGCCGGGACTAGGATGTATGAGCAGTTCTTC. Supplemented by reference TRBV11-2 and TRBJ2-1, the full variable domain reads EAGVAQSPRYKIIEKRQSVAFWCNPISGHATLYWYQQILGQGPKLLIQFQNNGVVDDSQLPKDRFSAERLKGVDSTLKIQPAKLEDSAVYLCASSLELAGTRMYEQFFGPGTRLTVL.

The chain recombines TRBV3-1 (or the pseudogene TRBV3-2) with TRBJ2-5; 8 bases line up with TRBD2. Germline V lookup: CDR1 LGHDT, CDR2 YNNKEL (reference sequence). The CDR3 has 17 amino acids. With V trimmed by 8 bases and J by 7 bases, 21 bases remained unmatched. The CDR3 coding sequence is TGTGCCAGCTCCCCGGGTAATAGCGGGGAGTTCTTTAGGACCCAGTACTTC. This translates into CASSPGNSGEFFRTQYF.

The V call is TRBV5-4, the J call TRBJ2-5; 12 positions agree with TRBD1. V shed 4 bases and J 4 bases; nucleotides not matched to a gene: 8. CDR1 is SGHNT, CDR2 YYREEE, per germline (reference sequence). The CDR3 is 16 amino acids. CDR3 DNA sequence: TGTGCCAGCAGCAAGGGGACAGGGGGCATCGGAGAGACCCAGTACTTC. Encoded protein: CASSKGTGGIGETQYF.

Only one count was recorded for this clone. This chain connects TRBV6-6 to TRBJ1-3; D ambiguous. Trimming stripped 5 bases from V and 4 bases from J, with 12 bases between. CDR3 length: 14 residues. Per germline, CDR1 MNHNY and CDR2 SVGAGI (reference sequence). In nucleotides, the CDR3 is TGTGCCAGCAGTATAGACTCGGAAGGAAACACCATATATTTT. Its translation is CASSIDSEGNTIYF.

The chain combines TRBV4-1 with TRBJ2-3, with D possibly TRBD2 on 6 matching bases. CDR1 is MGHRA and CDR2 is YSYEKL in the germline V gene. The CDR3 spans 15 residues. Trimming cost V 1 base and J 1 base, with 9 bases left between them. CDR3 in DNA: TGCGCCAGCAGCCAAGTGGGACTTGGCACAGATACGCAGTATTTT. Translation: CASSQVGLGTDTQYF.

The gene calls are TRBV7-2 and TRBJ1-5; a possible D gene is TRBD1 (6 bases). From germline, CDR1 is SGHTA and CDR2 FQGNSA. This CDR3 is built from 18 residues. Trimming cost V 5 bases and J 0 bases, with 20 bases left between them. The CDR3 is CASSPTPDSLYSNQPQHF. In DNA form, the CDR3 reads TGTGCCAGCAGCCCAACACCGGACAGCCTCTATAGCAATCAGCCCCAGCATTTT.

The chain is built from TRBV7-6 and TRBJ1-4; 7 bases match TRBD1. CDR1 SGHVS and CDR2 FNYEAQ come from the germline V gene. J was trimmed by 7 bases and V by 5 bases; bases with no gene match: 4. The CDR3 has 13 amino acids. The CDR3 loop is CASSHGDSEKLFF. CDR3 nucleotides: TGTGCCAGCAGCCATGGGGACAGTGAAAAACTGTTTTTT.

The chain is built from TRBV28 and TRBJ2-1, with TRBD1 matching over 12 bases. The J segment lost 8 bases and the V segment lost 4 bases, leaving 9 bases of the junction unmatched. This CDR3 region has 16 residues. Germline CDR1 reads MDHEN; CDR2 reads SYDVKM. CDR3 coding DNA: TGTGCCAGCAGTTCCCCGGGACAGGGGGCATCGTATGAGCAGTTCTTC. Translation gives CASSSPGQGASYEQFF. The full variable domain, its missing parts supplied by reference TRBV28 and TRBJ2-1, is DVKVTQSSRYLVKRTGEKVFLECVQDMDHENMFWYRQDPGLGLRLIYFSYDVKMKEKGDIPEGYSVSREKKERFSLILESASTNQTSMYLCASSSPGQGASYEQFFGPGTRLTVL.

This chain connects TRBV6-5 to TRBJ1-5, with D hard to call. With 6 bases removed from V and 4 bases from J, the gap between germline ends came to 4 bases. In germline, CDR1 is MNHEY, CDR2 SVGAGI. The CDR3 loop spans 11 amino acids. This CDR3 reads CASRENQPQHF. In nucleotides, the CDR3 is TGTGCCAGCAGGGAGAATCAGCCCCAGCATTTT.

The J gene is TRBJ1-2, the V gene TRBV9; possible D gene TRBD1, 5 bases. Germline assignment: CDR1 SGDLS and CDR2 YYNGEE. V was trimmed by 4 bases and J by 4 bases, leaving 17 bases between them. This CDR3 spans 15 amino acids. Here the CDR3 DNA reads TGTGCCAGCAGCCCGCAGGGAGGGACCCTCTATGGCTACACCTTC. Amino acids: CASSPQGGTLYGYTF.